The 18 T cell receptor beta chains given below trace back to one sample, sequenced in a study of CD8 T cells in Susac syndrome. Random hexamers were used to reverse transcribe 0.5 to 1 ug of RNA. Each CDR3 protein is one row after TCRdb ran MiXCR on the immunoSEQ multiplex PCR reads. The data contain about 150,000 distinct CDR3 sequences, almost 96% of them singletons. Specimen: CD4+ T cells from PBMCs. These receptors all stem from a human donor with Susac syndrome.

The genes are TRBV5-1 and TRBJ2-1; TRBD2 is a possible D gene (6 bases). In germline, CDR1 is SGHRS, CDR2 YFSETQ. This CDR3 has 13 residues. V lost 4 bases and J lost 6, with 11 bases in between. CDR3 nucleotides: TGCGCCAGCAGCAACCCGGGACTCAATGAGCAGTTCTTC. It codes for CASSNPGLNEQFF.

CDR3 DNA: TGTGCCAGCAGCCGGGAGGAGGGTCGCGTCACTGAAGCTTTCTTT. It specifies CASSREEGRVTEAFF. The chain is built from TRBV3-1 and TRBJ1-1; no definite D call. Trimming stripped 4 bases from V and 4 bases from J, with 16 bases between. CDR1 is LGHDT and CDR2 is YNNKEL in the germline V gene (reference sequence). The CDR3 covers 15 residues.

The DNA for the CDR3 is TGTGCCAGCAGGGCGGACAGGGCTCTCTTCGAGCAGTACTTC. The encoded protein is CASRADRALFEQYF. The rearrangement links TRBV2 to TRBJ2-7; 8 positions match TRBD1. This CDR3 is built from 14 residues. J was trimmed by 6 bases and V by 6 bases; bases with no gene match: 10. The germline V gene has CDR1 SNHLY and CDR2 FYNNEI.

DNA of the CDR3: TGTGCCAGCAGTCCGGGATACATCGCCGGGGAGCTGTTTTTT. Translating it yields CASSPGYIAGELFF. J is TRBJ2-2 and V is TRBV2; a possible D gene is TRBD2 (5 bases). V gave up 5 bases and J gave up 6 bases, with 13 bases separating them. Germline V gene data show CDR1 as SNHLY and CDR2 as FYNNEI. The CDR3 totals 14 residues.

This clonotype occurred once. This sequence joins TRBV20-1 and TRBJ2-7; D gene ambiguous. The CDR3 has 12 residues. V was cut by 0 bases and J by 3 bases, with 6 bases left in between. The V gene's germline CDR1 is DFQATT and CDR2 SNEGSKA (reference sequence). The CDR3 coding sequence is TGCAGTGCTAGAGACCCGCTCTACGAGCAGTACTTC. Protein sequence: CSARDPLYEQYF.

V is TRBV28 and J is TRBJ2-1, with D uncertain. This CDR3 is 11 amino acids long. Deletions cut 7 bases from V and 8 bases from J, with 9 bases between. The germline V gene has CDR1 MDHEN and CDR2 SYDVKM. The CDR3 sequence: CASNAGYEQFF. CDR3 nucleotide sequence: TGTGCCAGCAATGCTGGTTATGAGCAGTTCTTC.

The genes are TRBV5-1 and TRBJ2-1, with D uncertain. Germline values: CDR1 SGHRS, CDR2 YFSETQ. This CDR3 comprises 13 residues. V lost 1 base and J lost 4, with 6 bases in between. CDR3 DNA sequence: TGCGCCAGCAGCTTGCAAGAATACAATGAGCAGTTCTTC. Its protein is CASSLQEYNEQFF.

This clonotype was recorded once. This chain links TRBV11-3 with TRBJ2-3; D unclear. V was shortened by 2 bases and J by 2 bases, with 11 bases between the two germline ends. The CDR3 totals 15 residues. The germline V gene has CDR1 SGHNT and CDR2 YENEEA. CDR3 loop: CASSLTPLDTDTQYF. CDR3 coding DNA: TGTGCCAGCAGCTTAACCCCTTTAGACACAGATACGCAGTATTTT.

This chain connects TRBV12-3 or TRBV12-4 to TRBJ2-1, with D unclear. The CDR3 is made up of 15 amino acids. The germline V and J ends were trimmed by 6 bases and 0 bases, with 12 bases remaining between them. The CDR3: CASRPSGNSYNEQFF. Here the CDR3 DNA reads TGTGCCAGCAGACCTAGTGGCAACTCCTACAATGAGCAGTTCTTC.

The chain combines TRBV29-1 with TRBJ2-7, with unresolved D. Germline assignment: CDR1 SQVTM and CDR2 ANQGSEA. This CDR3 is built from 13 residues. Trimming removed 3 bases at V and 0 bases at J, with 9 bases between. The CDR3 loop is CSVDRDNSYEQYF. CDR3 bases: TGCAGCGTTGACCGAGACAACTCCTACGAGCAGTACTTC.

In this sample, this clonotype turned up a few times. The chain carries TRBV3-1 and TRBJ2-5; no firm D call. The CDR3 totals 11 residues. CDR1 and CDR2 (germline): LGHDT, YNNKEL (reference sequence). V lost 2 bases, J lost 5 bases, and 3 bases lay in between. CDR3 DNA: TGTGCCAGCAGCCAACTGGAGACCCAGTACTTC. This translates into CASSQLETQYF.

This clonotype was counted a single time. This chain connects TRBV28 to TRBJ1-2, with unresolved D. CDR1 is MDHEN and CDR2 is SYDVKM in the germline V gene. The CDR3 runs to 13 residues. V dropped 5 bases and J dropped 4 bases, with 11 bases sitting between them. CDR3 bases: TGTGCCAGCAGTACCTCCCCTACCTATGGCTACACCTTC. Its translation is CASSTSPTYGYTF.

The rearrangement links TRBV18 to TRBJ2-7, with 10 nucleotides matching TRBD1. With V trimmed by 3 bases and J by 2 bases, 4 bases remained unmatched. In germline, CDR1 is KGHSH, CDR2 LQKENI. This CDR3 region has 15 residues. CDR3 in DNA: TGTGCCAGCTCACCTCCCGGGACAGGGGCCTACGAGCAGTACTTC. Encoded protein: CASSPPGTGAYEQYF.

The rearrangement joins TRBV25-1 to TRBJ2-7; 10 nucleotides agree with TRBD1. The CDR3 consists of 16 residues. Germline V gives CDR1 MGHDK, CDR2 SYGVNS. J lost 3 bases, V lost 3 bases, and 8 bases had no gene match. The CDR3 here is CASSDLPGTGDYEQYF. The CDR3 region has the DNA TGTGCCAGCAGTGATCTGCCGGGGACAGGGGACTACGAGCAGTACTTC.

This clonotype has only one observation. The chain employs TRBV29-1 and TRBJ1-5; perhaps TRBD1 as D (5 bases). Trimming took 5 bases from V and 4 from J, leaving 15 bases between them. The germline V gene encodes CDR1 SQVTM and CDR2 ANQGSEA. The CDR3 runs 14 residues. The CDR3 region is CSVTVQGRNQPQHF. DNA of the CDR3: TGCAGCGTTACGGTCCAGGGACGAAATCAGCCCCAGCATTTT.

This chain uses TRBV5-4 with TRBJ2-3, with unresolved D. The germline CDR1 and CDR2 sequences are SGHNT and YYREEE (reference sequence). V lost 4 bases and J lost 8, with 11 bases in between. The CDR3 totals 12 residues. This CDR3 is CASSLELSTQYF. Here the CDR3 DNA reads TGTGCCAGCAGCCTGGAATTGTCTACGCAGTATTTT.

V usage is TRBV24-1 and J usage is TRBJ2-5; 10 nucleotides line up with TRBD2. The CDR3 loop spans 15 amino acids. V trimming: 3 bases; J trimming: 5 bases; junction bases outside the gene matches: 5. The V gene's germline CDR1 is KGHDR and CDR2 SFDVKD. The CDR3 here is CATSDRAGGVETQYF. The CDR3 region has the DNA TGTGCCACCAGTGATCGAGCGGGGGGGGTGGAGACCCAGTACTTC.

J is TRBJ1-2 and V is TRBV25-1; possible D gene TRBD1, 6 bases. The CDR3 is 14 residues long. Germline V gene lookup returns CDR1 MGHDK and CDR2 SYGVNS. Trimming took off 3 bases at V and 5 bases at J, with 13 bases between the two ends. CDR3 loop: CASSDPDRFYGYTF. CDR3 in DNA: TGTGCCAGCAGTGACCCCGACAGGTTTTATGGCTACACCTTC.